These 12 T cell receptor beta chains came from one sample sequenced in a study of cytomegalovirus exposure and HLA in healthy donors. With 60 Vbeta and 13 Jbeta primers, the PCR was carried out. Clones were read by immunoSEQ multiplex PCR, and TCRdb kept only the in-frame ones, dropping some. The sample has around 110,000 clones, less than 85% seen once. Source material: PBMCs. The source of these receptors is a man aged 18-30 years in good health and CMV-seronegative.

The sample holds a few counts of this clone. V usage is TRBV6-5 and J usage is TRBJ1-5, with D unresolved. Trimming shortened V by 2 bases and J by 6 bases, and 8 bases separated the two germline ends. CDR3 length: 13 amino acids. Germline-derived CDR1 and CDR2 are MNHEY and SVGAGI. The CDR3: CASSYDSGQPQHF. Written as DNA, the CDR3 is TGTGCCAGCAGTTACGATTCGGGTCAGCCCCAGCATTTT.

The chain's CDR3 is CASSSGGNTDTQYF. The DNA for the CDR3 is TGTGCCAGTAGTTCGGGGGGGAACACAGATACGCAGTATTTT. The chain employs TRBV19 and TRBJ2-3, with 8 bases lining up with TRBD2. V lost 5 bases to trimming and J lost 2 bases; unmatched junction nucleotides: 3. Germline loops: CDR1 LNHDA, CDR2 SQIVND (reference sequence). There are 14 residues in the CDR3.

The V and J genes are TRBV19 and TRBJ2-2, with D possibly being TRBD1 (6 bases). Trimming removed 8 bases at V and 2 bases at J, with 18 bases between. CDR1 is LNHDA, CDR2 SQIVND, per germline (reference sequence). The CDR3 extends over 16 amino acids. The CDR3 region has the DNA TGTGCCAGTCTCCCTGGACAGAGAAAAAACACCGGGGAGCTGTTTTTT. It codes for CASLPGQRKNTGELFF. Full variable domain (rest looked up from reference TRBV19 and TRBJ2-2): DGGITQSPKYLFRKEGQNVTLSCEQNLNHDAMYWYRQDPGQGLRLIYYSQIVNDFQKGDIAEGYSVSREKKESFPLTVTSAQKNPTAFYLCASLPGQRKNTGELFFGEGSRLTVL.

This clone was picked up one time. The rearrangement uses TRBV2 and TRBJ2-2; D might be TRBD1 (6 bases). This CDR3 comprises 14 residues. Deletions cut 6 bases from V and 4 bases from J, with 12 bases between. Germline V gene sequence: CDR1 SNHLY, CDR2 FYNNEI. This CDR3 reads CASRGHLSTGELFF. Here the CDR3 DNA reads TGTGCCAGCAGGGGACATCTTAGCACCGGGGAGCTGTTTTTT.

The CDR3 DNA sequence: TGTGCCAGCAGCCCAGCGCAGGGGACAGATACGCAGTATTTT. It yields the protein CASSPAQGTDTQYF. The chain links TRBV5-4 to TRBJ2-3; a possible D gene is TRBD1 (6 bases). The CDR3 runs 14 residues. CDR1 and CDR2 (germline): SGHNT, YYREEE (reference sequence). Trimming took 4 bases from V and 3 from J, leaving 12 bases between them.

The chain combines TRBV7-8 with TRBJ1-6; D is possibly TRBD1 (5 bases). There are 16 residues in the CDR3. CDR1 and CDR2 from the germline V gene are SGHVS and FQNEAQ. V lost 5 bases and J 0 bases, leaving 11 bases between the germline ends. CDR3 nucleotide sequence: TGTGCCAGCAGCCAGACAGAAAACTCCTATAATTCACCCCTCCACTTT. This sequence encodes CASSQTENSYNSPLHF.

J is TRBJ2-1 and V is TRBV27, with TRBD2 as a possible D gene (5 bases). The CDR3 has 14 residues. Germline assignment: CDR1 MNHEY and CDR2 SMNVEV (reference sequence). The V and J ends lost 4 bases and 5 bases respectively, with 12 bases between them. The CDR3 region has the DNA TGTGCCAGCAGTTCGGGGTGGGTCAACAATGAGCAGTTCTTC. Amino acid sequence: CASSSGWVNNEQFF.

This chain uses TRBV6-1 with TRBJ1-6, with 9 positions matching TRBD1. With 7 bases clipped from V and 6 bases from J, the junction kept 4 bases outside the gene matches. The CDR3 has 14 residues. The V gene's germline CDR1 is MNHNS and CDR2 SASEGT. CDR3 amino acids: CASTSGQGNSPLHF. The CDR3 bases are TGTGCCAGCACCTCGGGACAGGGTAATTCACCCCTCCACTTT.

CDR3 nucleotides: TGTGCCAGTGAATCCGGGACAGGGAGGTTGGGCTACACCTTC. Amino acids: CASESGTGRLGYTF. This chain connects TRBV7-9 to TRBJ1-2; 9 bases align to TRBD1. V was clipped by 9 bases and J by 8 bases; unmatched bases: 13. The CDR3 is 14 amino acids. Germline V gene sequence: CDR1 SEHNR, CDR2 FQNEAQ (reference sequence).

The gene calls are TRBV5-6 and TRBJ2-7; TRBD2 is a possible D gene (6 bases). Trimming took off 4 bases at V and 8 bases at J, with 19 bases between the two ends. The CDR3 spans 14 residues. The germline V gene encodes CDR1 SGHDT and CDR2 YYEEEE. The CDR3 sequence: CASSDGGRKSKQYF. The DNA of the CDR3 is TGTGCCAGCAGCGATGGGGGGAGGAAGTCGAAGCAGTACTTC.

This clone appeared once. The chain joins TRBV13 to TRBJ1-2; D uncertain. CDR1 and CDR2 (germline): PRHDT, FYEKMQ (reference sequence). This CDR3 is built from 15 residues. Trimming took off 6 bases at V and 6 bases at J, with 20 bases between the two ends. The CDR3, as DNA: TGTGCCAGCAGGAATAAGGGCCAATACGGGGATGGCTACACCTTC. This sequence encodes CASRNKGQYGDGYTF.

This CDR3 is CASSGDRVAEQYF. The DNA for the CDR3 is TGTGCCAGCAGTGGGGACAGGGTTGCCGAGCAGTACTTC. The chain combines TRBV2 with TRBJ2-7, with TRBD1 identical over 9 bases. CDR3 length equals 13 residues. Germline CDR1 reads SNHLY; CDR2 reads FYNNEI. V was pared by 4 bases and J by 6 bases, with 4 bases of the junction left unmatched.